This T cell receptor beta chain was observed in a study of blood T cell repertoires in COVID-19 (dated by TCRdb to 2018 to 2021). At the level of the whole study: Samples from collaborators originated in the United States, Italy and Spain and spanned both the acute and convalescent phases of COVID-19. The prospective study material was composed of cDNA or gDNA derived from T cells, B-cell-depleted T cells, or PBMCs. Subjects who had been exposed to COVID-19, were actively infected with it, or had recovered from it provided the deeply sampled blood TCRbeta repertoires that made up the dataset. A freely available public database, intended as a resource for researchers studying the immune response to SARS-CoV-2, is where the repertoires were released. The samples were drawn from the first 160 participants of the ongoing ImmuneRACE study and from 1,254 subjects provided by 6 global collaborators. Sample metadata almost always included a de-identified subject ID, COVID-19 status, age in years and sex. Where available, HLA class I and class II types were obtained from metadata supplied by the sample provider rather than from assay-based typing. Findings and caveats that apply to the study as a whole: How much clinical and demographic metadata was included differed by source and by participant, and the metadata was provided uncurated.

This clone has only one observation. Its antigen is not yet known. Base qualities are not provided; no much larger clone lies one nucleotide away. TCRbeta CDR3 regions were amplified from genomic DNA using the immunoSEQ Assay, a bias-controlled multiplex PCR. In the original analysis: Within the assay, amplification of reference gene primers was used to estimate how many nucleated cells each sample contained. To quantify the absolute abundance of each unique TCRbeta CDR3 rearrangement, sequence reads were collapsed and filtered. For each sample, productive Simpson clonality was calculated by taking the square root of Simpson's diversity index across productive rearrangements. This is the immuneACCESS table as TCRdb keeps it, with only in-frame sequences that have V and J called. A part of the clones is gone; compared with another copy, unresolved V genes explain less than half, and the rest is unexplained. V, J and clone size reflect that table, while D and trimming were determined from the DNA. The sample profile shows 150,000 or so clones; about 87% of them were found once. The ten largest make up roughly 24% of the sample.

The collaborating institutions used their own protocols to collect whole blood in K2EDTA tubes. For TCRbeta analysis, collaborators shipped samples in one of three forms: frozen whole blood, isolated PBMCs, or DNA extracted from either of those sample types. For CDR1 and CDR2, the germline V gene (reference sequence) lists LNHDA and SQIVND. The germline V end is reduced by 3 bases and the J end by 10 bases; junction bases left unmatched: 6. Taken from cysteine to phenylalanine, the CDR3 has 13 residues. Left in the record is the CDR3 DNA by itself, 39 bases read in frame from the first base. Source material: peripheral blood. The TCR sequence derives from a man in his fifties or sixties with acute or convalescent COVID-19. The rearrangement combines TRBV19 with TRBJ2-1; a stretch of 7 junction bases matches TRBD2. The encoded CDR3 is CASSIQRGGEQFF. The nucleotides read TGTGCCAGTAGTATCCAGCGGGGTGGGGAGCAGTTCTTC.